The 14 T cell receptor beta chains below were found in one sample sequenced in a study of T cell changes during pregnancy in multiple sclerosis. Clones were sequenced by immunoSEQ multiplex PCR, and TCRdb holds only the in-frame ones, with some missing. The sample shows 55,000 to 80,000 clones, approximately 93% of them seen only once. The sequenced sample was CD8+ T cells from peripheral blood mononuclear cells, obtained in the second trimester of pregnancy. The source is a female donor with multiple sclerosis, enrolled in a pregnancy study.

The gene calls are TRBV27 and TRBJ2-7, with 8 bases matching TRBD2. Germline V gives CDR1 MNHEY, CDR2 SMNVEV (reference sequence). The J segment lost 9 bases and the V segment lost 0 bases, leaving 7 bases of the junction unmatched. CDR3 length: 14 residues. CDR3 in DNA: TGTGCCAGCAGTTTATCGCGGCCCGGGAGGGCGCAGTACTTC. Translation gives CASSLSRPGRAQYF.

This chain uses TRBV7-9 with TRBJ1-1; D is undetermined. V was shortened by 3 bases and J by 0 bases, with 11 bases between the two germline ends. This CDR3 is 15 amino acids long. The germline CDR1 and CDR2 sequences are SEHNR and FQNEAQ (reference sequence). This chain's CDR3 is CASSFVSDLNTEAFF. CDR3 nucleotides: TGTGCCAGCAGCTTTGTTAGCGACTTGAACACTGAAGCTTTCTTT. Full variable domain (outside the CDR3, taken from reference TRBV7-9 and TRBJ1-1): DTGVSQNPRHKITKRGQNVTFRCDPISEHNRLYWYRQTLGQGPEFLTYFQNEAQLEKSRLLSDRFSAERPKGSFSTLEIQRTEQGDSAMYLCASSFVSDLNTEAFFGQGTRLTVV.

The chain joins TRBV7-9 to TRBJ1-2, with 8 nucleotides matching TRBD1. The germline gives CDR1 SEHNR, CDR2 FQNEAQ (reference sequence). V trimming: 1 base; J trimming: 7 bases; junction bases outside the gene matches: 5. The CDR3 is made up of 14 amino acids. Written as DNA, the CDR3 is TGTGCCAGCAGCTTAGGCCAGGGGGCATCTGGCTACACCTTC. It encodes CASSLGQGASGYTF.

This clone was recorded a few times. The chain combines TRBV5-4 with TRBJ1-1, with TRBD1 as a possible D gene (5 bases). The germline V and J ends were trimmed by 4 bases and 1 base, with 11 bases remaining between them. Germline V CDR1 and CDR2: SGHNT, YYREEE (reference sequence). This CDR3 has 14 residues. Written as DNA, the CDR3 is TGTGCCAGCAGCCTGGGACGGGGGAACACTGAAGCTTTCTTT. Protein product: CASSLGRGNTEAFF.

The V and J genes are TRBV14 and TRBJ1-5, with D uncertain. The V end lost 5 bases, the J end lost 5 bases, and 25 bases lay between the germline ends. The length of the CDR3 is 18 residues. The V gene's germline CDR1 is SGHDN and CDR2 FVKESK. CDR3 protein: CASSSRPGLAGLYQPQHF. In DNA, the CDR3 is TGTGCCAGCAGCTCCCGGCCCGGATTGGCAGGACTCTATCAGCCCCAGCATTTT.

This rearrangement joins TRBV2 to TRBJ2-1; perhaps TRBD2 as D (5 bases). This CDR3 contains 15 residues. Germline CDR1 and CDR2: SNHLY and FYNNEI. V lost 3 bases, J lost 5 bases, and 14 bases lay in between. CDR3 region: CASSDGGSGNNEQFF. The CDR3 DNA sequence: TGTGCCAGCAGTGACGGTGGGAGCGGCAACAATGAGCAGTTCTTC.

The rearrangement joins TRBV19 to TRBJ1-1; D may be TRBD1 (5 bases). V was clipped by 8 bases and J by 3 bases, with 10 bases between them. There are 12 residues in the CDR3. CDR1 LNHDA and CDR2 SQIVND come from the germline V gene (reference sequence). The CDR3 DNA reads TGTGCCAGTGGTCAGGGATACACTGAAGCTTTCTTT. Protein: CASGQGYTEAFF.

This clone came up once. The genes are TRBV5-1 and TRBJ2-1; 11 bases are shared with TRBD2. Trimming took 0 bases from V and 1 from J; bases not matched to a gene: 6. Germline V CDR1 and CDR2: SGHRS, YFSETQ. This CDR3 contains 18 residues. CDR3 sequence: CASSLVTSGRGSYNEQFF. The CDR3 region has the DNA TGCGCCAGCAGCTTGGTAACTAGCGGGAGAGGGTCCTACAATGAGCAGTTCTTC.

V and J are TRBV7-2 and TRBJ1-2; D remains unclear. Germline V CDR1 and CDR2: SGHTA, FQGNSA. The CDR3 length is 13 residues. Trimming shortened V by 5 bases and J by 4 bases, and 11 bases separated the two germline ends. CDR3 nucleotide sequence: TGTGCCAGCAGCCCCGCGGCGCGCTATGGCTACACCTTC. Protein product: CASSPAARYGYTF.

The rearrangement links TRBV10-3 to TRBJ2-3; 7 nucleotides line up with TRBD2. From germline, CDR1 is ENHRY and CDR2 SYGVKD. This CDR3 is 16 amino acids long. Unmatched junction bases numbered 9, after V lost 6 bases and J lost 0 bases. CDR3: CAIRKPASGSTDTQYF. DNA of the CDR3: TGTGCCATCAGAAAACCCGCTAGCGGCAGCACAGATACGCAGTATTTT.

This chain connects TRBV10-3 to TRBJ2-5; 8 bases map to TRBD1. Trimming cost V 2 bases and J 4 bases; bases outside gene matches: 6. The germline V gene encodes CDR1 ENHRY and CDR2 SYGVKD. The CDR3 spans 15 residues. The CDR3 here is CAISERQGSSETQYF. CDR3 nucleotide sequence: TGTGCCATCAGTGAGCGACAGGGGAGTTCAGAGACCCAGTACTTC.

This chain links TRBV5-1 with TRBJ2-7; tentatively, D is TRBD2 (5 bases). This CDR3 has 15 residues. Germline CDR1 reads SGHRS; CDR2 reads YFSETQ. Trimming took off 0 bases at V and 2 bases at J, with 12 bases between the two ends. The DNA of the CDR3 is TGCGCCAGCAGCTTGGAGGACTCTCCCCCCTACGAGCAGTACTTC. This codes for CASSLEDSPPYEQYF.

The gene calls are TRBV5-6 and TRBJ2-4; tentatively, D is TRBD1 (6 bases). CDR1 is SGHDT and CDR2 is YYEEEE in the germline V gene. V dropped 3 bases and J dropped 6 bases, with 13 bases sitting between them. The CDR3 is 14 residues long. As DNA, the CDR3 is TGTGCCAGCAGCTCATACAGGGAAGGAAACATTCAGTACTTC. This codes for CASSSYREGNIQYF.

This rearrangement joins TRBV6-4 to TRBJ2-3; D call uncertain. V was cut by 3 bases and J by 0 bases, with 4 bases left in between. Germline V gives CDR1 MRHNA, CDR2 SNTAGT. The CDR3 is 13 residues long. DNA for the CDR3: TGTGCCAGCAGTGAGCGGAGCACAGATACGCAGTATTTT. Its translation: CASSERSTDTQYF.